The sequence of this T cell receptor (beta chain) was determined in a study of blood T cell repertoires in COVID-19. As for the study in general: Sources were T cells, B-cell-depleted T cells, or PBMCs; the material itself was cDNA or gDNA.

Sequenced by immunoSEQ multiplex PCR; TCRdb stores in-frame clones only, minus some. Of around 300,000 clones in the sample, over 75% were seen once. The CDR3 contains 13 residues. Germline CDR1 is SNHLY and CDR2 is FYNNEI. Trimming pared 4 bases from V and 8 bases from J, leaving 14 bases between. Sequencing input: peripheral blood. This chain joins TRBV2 and TRBJ1-2; D call uncertain. The TCR sequence derives from a woman in her 30s with COVID-19, enrolled during active disease. Here the CDR3 reads CASSVWGVEGYTF. CDR3 coding DNA: TGTGCCAGCAGTGTGTGGGGAGTGGAAGGCTACACCTTC.